The rows below give T cell receptor beta chains drawn from one sample of a study of shared T cell receptors in the human thymus. Clones were read by immunoSEQ multiplex PCR, and TCRdb kept only the in-frame ones, dropping some. This table holds roughly 660,000 clones, around nine tenths found once. The same data also went into a second study, on human thymus T cells.

Sequenced input: thymocytes. All receptors derive from a boy in the first two years of life with a congenital heart defect. CDR3s include the opening cysteine and the closing phenylalanine or tryptophan. Each record gives: clone size, J gene, D gene, V gene, CDR3 protein, CDR3 DNA. A D gene is named only where the DNA matches it firmly. Clone size is given for some rows only: seen once, a few or many times, or a class if the clone is expanded.

NA,TRBJ2-1,TRBD2,TRBV28,CASSTPREGGTSHYNEQFF,TGTGCCAGCAGTACCCCAAGAGAAGGTGGGACTAGTCACTACAATGAGCAGTTCTTC
NA,TRBJ1-2,NA,TRBV11-2,CASSGSGGYGYTF,TGTGCCAGCAGCGGGTCGGGAGGATATGGCTACACCTTC
NA,TRBJ1-2,NA,TRBV27,CASSWATDSNYGYTF,TGTGCCAGCAGTTGGGCAACGGACTCTAACTATGGCTACACCTTC
NA,TRBJ2-7,TRBD2,TRBV4-2,CASSQDWSEAGGPYEQYF,TGTGCCAGCAGCCAAGATTGGTCGGAAGCGGGAGGGCCCTACGAGCAGTACTTC
NA,TRBJ2-1,TRBD1,TRBV4-1,CASSQGGSGQGKFF,TGCGCCAGCAGCCAAGGGGGGTCGGGACAGGGGAAGTTCTTC
NA,TRBJ2-7,TRBD2,TRBV29-1,CSVVQHSGRPFYEQYF,TGCAGCGTCGTACAACATAGCGGGCGTCCCTTCTACGAGCAGTACTTC
NA,TRBJ1-2,NA,TRBV18,CASSLDSLRGYTF,TGTGCCAGCTCCCTCGACAGCCTCAGAGGCTACACCTTC
few,TRBJ2-7,NA,TRBV6-1,CASRELGGFRRYEQYF,TGTGCCAGCAGGGAACTCGGGGGTTTTCGACGGTACGAGCAGTACTTC
NA,TRBJ2-7,NA,TRBV18,CASSPPGLHSYEQYF,TGTGCCAGCTCACCACCGGGACTGCACTCCTACGAGCAGTACTTC
NA,TRBJ1-1,TRBD1,TRBV27,CASSAGTGNTEAFF,TGTGCCAGCAGTGCCGGGACAGGGAACACTGAAGCTTTCTTT
NA,TRBJ2-3,TRBD2,TRBV4-3,CASSQDEGRGERTDTQYF,TGCGCCAGCAGCCAAGATGAGGGTCGGGGGGAACGCACAGATACGCAGTATTTT
NA,TRBJ1-1,TRBD1,TRBV5-1,CASSFAQGAPGTEAFF,TGCGCCAGCAGCTTCGCACAGGGGGCGCCAGGCACTGAAGCTTTCTTT
NA,TRBJ1-1,TRBD1,TRBV4-3,CASSQDWTGAMGTEAFF,TGCGCCAGCAGCCAAGATTGGACAGGGGCGATGGGGACTGAAGCTTTCTTT
NA,TRBJ1-1,TRBD1,TRBV29-1,CSVGDRGGTEAFF,TGCAGCGTTGGGGACAGAGGGGGCACTGAAGCTTTCTTT
NA,TRBJ1-2,NA,TRBV6-6,CASRSHRQAFYGYTF,TGTGCCAGCAGATCCCATAGACAGGCCTTCTATGGCTACACCTTC
NA,TRBJ2-1,TRBD2,TRBV18,CASSIQPGLAGKEQFF,TGTGCCAGCTCAATTCAGCCGGGACTAGCGGGTAAAGAGCAGTTCTTC
NA,TRBJ2-5,TRBD2,TRBV5-5,CASSTRLAGGEETQYF,TGTGCCAGCAGCACCCGACTAGCGGGAGGTGAGGAGACCCAGTACTTC
NA,TRBJ2-2,TRBD2,TRBV11-3,CASSLDKREGLLNTGELFF,TGTGCCAGCAGCTTAGATAAGCGGGAGGGCCTCTTGAACACCGGGGAGCTGTTTTTT
NA,TRBJ1-4,NA,TRBV6-1,CASSADTTNEKLFF,TGTGCCAGCAGCGCCGACACAACTAATGAAAAACTGTTTTTT
once,TRBJ1-1,NA,TRBV2,CASSGRATEAFF,TGTGCCAGCAGTGGCAGGGCCACTGAAGCTTTCTTT
once,TRBJ1-5,NA,TRBV2,CASSETVGGNQPQHF,TGTGCCAGCAGTGAAACAGTGGGTGGAAATCAGCCCCAGCATTTT
NA,TRBJ1-5,TRBD1,TRBV27,CASRRRGALSNQPQHF,TGTGCCAGCCGACGCAGGGGGGCCCTTAGCAATCAGCCCCAGCATTTT